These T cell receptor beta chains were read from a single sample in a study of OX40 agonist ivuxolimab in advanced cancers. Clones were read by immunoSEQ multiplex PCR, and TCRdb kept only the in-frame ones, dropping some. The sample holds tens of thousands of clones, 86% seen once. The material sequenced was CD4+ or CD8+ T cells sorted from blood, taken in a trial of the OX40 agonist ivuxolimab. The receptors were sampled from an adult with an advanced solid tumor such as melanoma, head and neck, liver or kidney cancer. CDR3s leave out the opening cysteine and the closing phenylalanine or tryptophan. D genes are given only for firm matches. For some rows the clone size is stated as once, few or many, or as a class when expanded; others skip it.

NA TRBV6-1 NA ASTWGDTIY
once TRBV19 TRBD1 ASTATGTGGTDTQY
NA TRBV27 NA ASSDMQETQY
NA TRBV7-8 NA ASSLGSGGDQPQH
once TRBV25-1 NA ASSEYRGTDNSPLH
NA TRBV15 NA ATSRDRGPLFGYT
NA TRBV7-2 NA ASSRGFSGANVLT
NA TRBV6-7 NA ASSPRGCGNTIY
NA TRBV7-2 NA ASSLGRGLFYGYT
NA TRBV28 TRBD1 ASREGTVAYEQY
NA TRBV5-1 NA ASSLAGLRGSYEQY